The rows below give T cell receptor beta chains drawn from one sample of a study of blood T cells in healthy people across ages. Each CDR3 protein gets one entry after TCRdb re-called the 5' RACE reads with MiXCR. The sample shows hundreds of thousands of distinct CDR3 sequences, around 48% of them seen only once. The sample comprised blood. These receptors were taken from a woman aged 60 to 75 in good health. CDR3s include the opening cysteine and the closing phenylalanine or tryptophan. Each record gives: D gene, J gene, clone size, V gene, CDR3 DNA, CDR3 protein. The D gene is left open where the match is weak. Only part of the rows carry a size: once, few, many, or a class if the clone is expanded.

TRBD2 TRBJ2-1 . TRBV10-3 TGTGCCATCAGTCTTAGCGGGAATAGGGATGAGCAGTTCTTC CAISLSGNRDEQFF
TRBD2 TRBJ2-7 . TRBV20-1 TGCAGTGCTAGAGCACCCGCGGGACTAGGTGACGAGCAGTACTTC CSARAPAGLGDEQYF
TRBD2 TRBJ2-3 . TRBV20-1 TGCAGTGCTCAGGGACTAGCGGGGAACACAGATACGCAGTATTTT CSAQGLAGNTDTQYF
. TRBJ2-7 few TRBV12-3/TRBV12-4 TGTGCCAGCAGTTTCCAGGGTGGCTGGGAGCAGTACTTC CASSFQGGWEQYF
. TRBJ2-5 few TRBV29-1 TGCAGCGTTGGCCGAGGTGGGGGGGCTGAGACCCAGTACTTC CSVGRGGGAETQYF
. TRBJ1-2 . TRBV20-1 TGCAGTGCTCCTACAAGGCCTGGGAACTATGGCTACACCTTC CSAPTRPGNYGYTF
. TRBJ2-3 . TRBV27 TGTGCCAGCCGGGACTCTTCGGTTACGCAGTATTTT CASRDSSVTQYF
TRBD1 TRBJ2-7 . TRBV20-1 TGCAGTGCTAGGAAACCGGGACAGGGCTACGAGCAGTACTTC CSARKPGQGYEQYF
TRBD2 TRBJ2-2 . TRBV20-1 TGCAGTGCTAGAGATCCGGCTAGCGGGACTACCGGGGAGCTGTTTTTT CSARDPASGTTGELFF
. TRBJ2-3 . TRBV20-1 TGCAGTGCTAGGATGGGGGTATACGGCACAGATACGCAGTATTTT CSARMGVYGTDTQYF
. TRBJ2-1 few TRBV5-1 TGCGCCAGCAGCTTAGGAGGGGGGGGTTCCTACAATGAGCAGTTCTTC CASSLGGGGSYNEQFF
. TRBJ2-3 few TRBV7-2 TGTGCCAGCAGCCCCCTTCGGGATACGCAGTATTTT CASSPLRDTQYF
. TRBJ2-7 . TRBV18 TGTGCCAGCTCACCCGACAGGATCTACGAGCAGTACTTC CASSPDRIYEQYF
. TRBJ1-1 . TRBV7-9 TGTGCCAGCAGTTTTAGTCAAAACACTGAAGCTTTCTTT CASSFSQNTEAFF
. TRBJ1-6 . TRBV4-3 TGCGCCAGCAGCCAAGATCGGCACAGGGTTAATTCACCCCTCCACTTT CASSQDRHRVNSPLHF
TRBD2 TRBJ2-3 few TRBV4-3 TGCGCCAGCAGCCATAGCGGGTCTAGCACAGATACGCAGTATTTT CASSHSGSSTDTQYF
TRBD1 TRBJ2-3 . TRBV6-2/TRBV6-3 TGTGCCAGCAGTTCTTCTCCCTTTCGACAGGGGGAATCGCATACGCAGTATTTT CASSSSPFRQGESHTQYF
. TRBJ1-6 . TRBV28 TGTGCCACCCAAACAGGGTACGATTCACCCCTCCACTTT CATQTGYDSPLHF
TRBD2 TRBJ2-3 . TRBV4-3 TGCGCCAGCAGCCAAGGGAGCGGGAGGGGCCTCACAGATACGCAGTATTTT CASSQGSGRGLTDTQYF
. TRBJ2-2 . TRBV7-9 TGTGCCAGCAGCTTATTAGAAAACACCGGGGAGCTGTTTTTT CASSLLENTGELFF
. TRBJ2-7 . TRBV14 TGTGCCAGCAGCCAAGATCTAAGGAGGGAGCAGTACTTC CASSQDLRREQYF
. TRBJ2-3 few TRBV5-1 TGCGCCAGCAGCTTTTTGGGGGGTACGCAGTATTTT CASSFLGGTQYF
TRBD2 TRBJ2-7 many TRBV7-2 TGTGCCAGCAGCTTAGGACTAGCGGGAGACGAGCAGTACTTC CASSLGLAGDEQYF
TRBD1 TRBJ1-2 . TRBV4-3 TGCGCCAGCAGCCGAGATCCGACAGGGCTTAACTATGGCTACACCTTC CASSRDPTGLNYGYTF
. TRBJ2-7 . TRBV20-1 TGCAGTGCTAGCGCCGGGACTTTTCCCTACGAGCAGTACTTC CSASAGTFPYEQYF
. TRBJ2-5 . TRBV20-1 TGCAGTGCCACTAGGGAGGTGACCCAGTACTTC CSATREVTQYF
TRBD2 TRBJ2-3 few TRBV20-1 TGCAGTGCTAGCGGGAGGGCAAGGGAAGATACGCAGTATTTT CSASGRAREDTQYF
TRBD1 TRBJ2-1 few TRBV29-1 TGCAGCGCTGATCCCACGGGACAGTTTGTCAATGAGCAGTTCTTC CSADPTGQFVNEQFF
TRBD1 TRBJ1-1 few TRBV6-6 TGTGCCAGCAGTACCGGGACAGGGAATACTGAAGCTTTCTTT CASSTGTGNTEAFF
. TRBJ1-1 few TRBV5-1 TGCGCCAGCAGCTTGGGACTCGGTCGGAGGAACACTGAAGCTTTCTTT CASSLGLGRRNTEAFF
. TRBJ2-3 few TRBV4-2 TGTGCCAGCAGCCAAGAGGGGTCCGCAGATACGCAGTATTTT CASSQEGSADTQYF
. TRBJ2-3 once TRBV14 TGTGCCAGCAGCCGGGCCGACCCGCGGGCAGATACGCAGTATTTT CASSRADPRADTQYF
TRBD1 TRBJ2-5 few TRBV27 TGTGCCAGCAGTTTCGCCGGGACAGGCTTCCAAGAGACCCAGTACTTC CASSFAGTGFQETQYF
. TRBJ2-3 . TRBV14 TGTGCCAGCAGCCAAGATCGGGGCGGGTTTCGGGCAGATACGCAGTATTTT CASSQDRGGFRADTQYF
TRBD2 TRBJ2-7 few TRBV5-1 TGTGCCAGCAGCTTACCTAGCGGGAGTTACGAGCAGTACTTC CASSLPSGSYEQYF
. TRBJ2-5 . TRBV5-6 TGTGCCAGCAGCACAGGAGTATGGACCCAGTACTTC CASSTGVWTQYF
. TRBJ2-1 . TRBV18 TGTGCCAGCTCACCACGGCCCTCTGATGAGCAGTTCTTC CASSPRPSDEQFF
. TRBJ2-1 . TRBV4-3 TGCGCCAGCAGCTATAGCGGCGGCAATGAGCAGTTCTTC CASSYSGGNEQFF
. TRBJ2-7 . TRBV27 TGTGCCAGCAGCTTGGACCCCCGGTACAATGAGCAGTACTTC CASSLDPRYNEQYF
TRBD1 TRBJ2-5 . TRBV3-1 TGTGCCAGCAGCCAAGGGGACAGGGGGCATGAGACCCAGTACTTC CASSQGDRGHETQYF
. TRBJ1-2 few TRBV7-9 TGTGCCAGCAGCTTAGAAGGGTCGGTAGCCTATGGCTACACCTTC CASSLEGSVAYGYTF
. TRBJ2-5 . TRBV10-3 TGTGCCATCGGGCTGGGGGAGACCCAGTACTTC CAIGLGETQYF